The next 31 T cell receptor beta chains were all read from a single sample in a study of blood T cell repertoires in COVID-19. Measured with immunoSEQ multiplex PCR; TCRdb has only the in-frame clones, and not every one. The sample has approximately 300,000 clones, around 83% seen once; the top ten hold 1% to 1.5%. What was sequenced was peripheral blood. The receptors derive from a woman aged 45-60 years with acute or convalescent COVID-19.

The chain combines TRBV2 with TRBJ2-7, with D tentatively TRBD1 (6 bases). Germline CDR1 reads SNHLY; CDR2 reads FYNNEI. V was cut by 5 bases and J by 6 bases, with 14 bases left in between. The CDR3 extends over 13 amino acids. CDR3 coding DNA: TGTGCCAGCAGTCCCAGGGGAGAAAGCGAGCAGTACTTC. This encodes CASSPRGESEQYF.

This rearrangement joins TRBV18 to TRBJ1-1, with D unresolved. Germline assignment: CDR1 KGHSH and CDR2 LQKENI. The CDR3 is 14 amino acids. Between the trimmed V and J ends, which lost 3 bases and 1 base, there was a span of 9 bases. Written as DNA, the CDR3 is TGTGCCAGCTCACCCGGGAATGCGAACACTGAAGCTTTCTTT. This sequence encodes CASSPGNANTEAFF. Looking up the rest from reference TRBV18 and TRBJ1-1 gives the full variable domain: NAGVMQNPRHLVRRRGQEARLRCSPMKGHSHVYWYRQLPEEGLKFMVYLQKENIIDESGMPKERFSAEFPKEGPSILRIQQVVRGDSAAYFCASSPGNANTEAFFGQGTRLTVV.

The chain recombines TRBV2 with TRBJ1-4, with 7 bases matching TRBD1. Germline CDR1 is SNHLY and CDR2 is FYNNEI. This CDR3 is built from 12 residues. With 11 bases clipped from V and 8 bases from J, the junction kept 8 bases outside the gene matches. This CDR3 reads CAGTGEREKLFF. The CDR3 DNA reads TGTGCCGGAACAGGGGAGAGGGAAAAACTGTTTTTT.

V is TRBV18 and J is TRBJ1-2; TRBD1 aligns across 8 bases. V trimming: 3 bases; J trimming: 7 bases; junction bases outside the gene matches: 10. The CDR3 sequence is 15 residues long. Germline V gene lookup returns CDR1 KGHSH and CDR2 LQKENI. The DNA of the CDR3 is TGTGCCAGCTCACCCAGCCAGGGGGCTCTGAGTGGCTACACCTTC. Its translation: CASSPSQGALSGYTF.

The CDR3 region has the DNA TGTGCCATCAGTGAGCCAATCGGGACAGGTCTTTACGAGCAGTACTTC. The encoded protein is CAISEPIGTGLYEQYF. V usage is TRBV10-3 and J usage is TRBJ2-7; 8 nucleotides agree with TRBD1. In germline, CDR1 is ENHRY, CDR2 SYGVKD. CDR3 length: 16 residues. Unmatched junction bases numbered 10, after V lost 2 bases and J lost 4 bases.

The CDR3 here is CASSKTRTEAYEQYF. DNA of the CDR3: TGTGCCAGCAGTAAAACCCGGACAGAAGCCTACGAGCAGTACTTC. The chain has TRBV25-1 and TRBJ2-7; TRBD1 might be the D (6 bases). V lost 5 bases and J lost 2, with 16 bases in between. Germline CDR1 MGHDK, CDR2 SYGVNS. The CDR3 sequence is 15 residues long.

The chain links TRBV20-1 to TRBJ1-4, with D perhaps matching TRBD1 (6 bases). This CDR3 is 13 amino acids long. V lost 3 bases to trimming and J lost 3 bases, with 8 bases between them. Per germline, CDR1 DFQATT and CDR2 SNEGSKA (reference sequence). The CDR3 DNA follows: TGCAGTGCTAGTACAGGGTCTAATGAAAAACTGTTTTTT. It codes for CSASTGSNEKLFF.

CDR3 region: CASSYSTDRDYGYTF. The CDR3 DNA follows: TGTGCCAGCAGTTACTCGACGGACAGAGACTATGGCTACACCTTC. The chain combines TRBV6-5 with TRBJ1-2; maybe TRBD1 (6 bases). Trimming took 0 bases from V and 3 from J, leaving 11 bases between them. The CDR3 has 15 amino acids. CDR1 MNHEY and CDR2 SVGAGI come from the germline V gene.

This clone was observed a few times. DNA of the CDR3: TGCGCCAGCAGCGGGTTCCAGGCGAACACCGGGGAGCTGTTTTTT. Translation: CASSGFQANTGELFF. V gene TRBV5-1 combines with J gene TRBJ2-2, with unresolved D. The CDR3 is 15 residues long. Trimming pared 4 bases from V and 0 bases from J, leaving 10 bases between. CDR1 and CDR2 (germline): SGHRS, YFSETQ.

The chain is built from TRBV2 and TRBJ2-3; 9 bases line up with TRBD1. V lost 7 bases to trimming and J lost 1 base; unmatched junction nucleotides: 3. This CDR3 is 14 amino acids long. Germline V CDR1 and CDR2: SNHLY, FYNNEI. The CDR3 loop reads CASNRDRGTDTQYF. For the CDR3, the DNA is TGTGCCAGCAACCGGGACAGGGGCACAGATACGCAGTATTTT.

The V call is TRBV25-1, the J call TRBJ2-5, with 10 bases aligning to TRBD1. CDR3 length equals 15 residues. After removal of 4 bases from V and 5 bases from J, the junction contained 7 bases not matched to a gene. Germline CDR1 and CDR2: MGHDK and SYGVNS. CDR3 sequence reads: CASSGDRGRGETQYF. CDR3 sequence (DNA): TGTGCCAGCAGTGGCGACAGGGGGCGAGGGGAGACCCAGTACTTC.

CDR3 coding DNA: TGCAGCGTGGGAGATAGCAATCAGCCCCAGCATTTT. It specifies CSVGDSNQPQHF. V is TRBV29-1 and J is TRBJ1-5; D is unclear. This CDR3 comprises 12 residues. The V and J ends lost 6 bases and 0 bases respectively, with 6 bases between them. Germline CDR1 SQVTM, CDR2 ANQGSEA.

This clone has just one count. The gene calls are TRBV3-1 (or the pseudogene TRBV3-2) and TRBJ1-5; D is undetermined. Germline CDR1 and CDR2: LGHDT and YNNKEL (reference sequence). This CDR3 region has 13 residues. Trimming took 0 bases from V and 11 from J, leaving 11 bases between them. The CDR3, as DNA: TGTGCCAGCAGCCAAGATATTGGCCAGGCCCAGCATTTT. Translating it yields CASSQDIGQAQHF.

The V gene is TRBV19, the J gene TRBJ2-1; 7 bases fit TRBD2. This CDR3 comprises 18 residues. Germline V gene lookup returns CDR1 LNHDA and CDR2 SQIVND (reference sequence). V lost 7 bases and J lost 0; bases outside the gene matches: 15. The CDR3 DNA sequence: TGTGCCAGTATCCCCTTGGAGCGGGGCCTGAGCTCCTACAATGAGCAGTTCTTC. This encodes CASIPLERGLSSYNEQFF.

This rearrangement joins TRBV7-9 to TRBJ1-1; D not certain. V was clipped by 5 bases and J by 3 bases, with 10 bases between them. The V gene's germline CDR1 is SEHNR and CDR2 FQNEAQ (reference sequence). CDR3 length equals 13 residues. CDR3 protein: CASSLTGYTEAFF. CDR3 DNA sequence: TGTGCCAGCAGCCTCACGGGTTACACTGAAGCTTTCTTT.

The chain joins TRBV7-2 to TRBJ2-7; TRBD2 matches 12 bases. The CDR3 is 14 amino acids. J gave up 6 bases and V 5 bases, and 5 bases lay outside the gene matches. Germline V gene lookup returns CDR1 SGHTA and CDR2 FQGNSA. This CDR3 reads CASSPGLAGPEQYF. CDR3 nucleotide sequence: TGTGCCAGCAGCCCTGGACTAGCGGGGCCCGAGCAGTACTTC.

The chain has TRBV2 and TRBJ2-7; the match to TRBD2 covers 7 bases. CDR1 SNHLY and CDR2 FYNNEI come from the germline V gene. This CDR3 has 13 amino acids. Trimming took 8 bases from V and 4 from J; bases not matched to a gene: 8. In DNA, the CDR3 is TGTGCCAGCCTAACTAGCGCGGGATACGAGCAGTACGTC. Translation gives CASLTSAGYEQYV.

The chain carries TRBV30 and TRBJ2-6; the D is unclear. Trimming removed 5 bases at V and 4 bases at J, with 12 bases between. Germline V lookup: CDR1 GTSNPN, CDR2 SVGIG (reference sequence). The CDR3 is made up of 14 amino acids. CDR3 DNA: TGTGCCTGGGAGCCGGGTTGGGGGGCCAACGTCCTGACTTTC. Protein: CAWEPGWGANVLTF.

This rearrangement joins TRBV4-3 to TRBJ1-1; no firm D call. The CDR3 extends over 11 amino acids. Germline CDR1 and CDR2: LGHNA and YSLEER. Trimming took 5 bases from V and 10 from J, leaving 11 bases between them. The chain's CDR3 is CASSAAGLAFF. CDR3 DNA: TGCGCCAGCAGCGCGGCGGGGTTAGCTTTCTTT.

This chain uses TRBV7-9 with TRBJ1-1; 9 bases are a match to TRBD1. Unmatched junction bases numbered 22, after V lost 5 bases and J lost 6 bases. The CDR3 spans 19 residues. CDR1 is SEHNR, CDR2 FQNEAQ, per germline (reference sequence). CDR3 coding DNA: TGTGCCAGCAGCCCTCCACGTAGTACAGGGGGCGCGAGATGGGCTGAAGCTTTCTTT. Protein product: CASSPPRSTGGARWAEAFF.

The chain has TRBV29-1 and TRBJ2-7, with 8 nucleotides matching TRBD1. With 6 bases clipped from V and 1 base from J, the junction kept 8 bases outside the gene matches. The CDR3 length is 14 residues. Looked up from germline, CDR1 is SQVTM and CDR2 is ANQGSEA. DNA of the CDR3: TGCAGCGTACAAAGACAGGGGAAATCCTACGAGCAGTACTTC. This codes for CSVQRQGKSYEQYF.

V is TRBV5-1 and J is TRBJ2-2, with 10 bases aligning to TRBD2. This CDR3 comprises 15 residues. The V gene's germline CDR1 is SGHRS and CDR2 YFSETQ. V lost 3 bases and J lost 7; bases outside the gene matches: 6. The CDR3: CASSSTSGDVGELFF. CDR3 nucleotides: TGCGCCAGCAGCTCCACTAGCGGGGACGTCGGGGAGCTGTTTTTT. Full variable domain (missing parts from reference TRBV5-1 and TRBJ2-2): KAGVTQTPRYLIKTRGQQVTLSCSPISGHRSVSWYQQTPGQGLQFLFEYFSETQRNKGNFPGRFSGRQFSNSRSEMNVSTLELGDSALYLCASSSTSGDVGELFFGEGSRLTVL.

The chain joins TRBV11-2 to TRBJ2-5; 14 bases align to TRBD2. Germline trimming cut 5 bases from V and 5 bases from J; bases unmatched to any gene: 13. Germline V gene sequence: CDR1 SGHAT, CDR2 FQNNGV. CDR3 length equals 18 residues. The CDR3 region is CASSPSPLTSGRGETQYF. In nucleotides, the CDR3 is TGTGCCAGCAGCCCATCTCCCCTGACTAGCGGGAGGGGGGAGACCCAGTACTTC.

The chain carries TRBV24-1 and TRBJ1-4, with D possibly being TRBD1 (5 bases). The CDR3 length is 13 residues. Germline CDR1 reads KGHDR; CDR2 reads SFDVKD. Deletions cut 9 bases from V and 0 bases from J, with 7 bases between. CDR3 protein: CATRGATNEKLFF. In DNA, the CDR3 is TGTGCCACCCGGGGGGCAACTAATGAAAAACTGTTTTTT.

The genes are TRBV10-1 and TRBJ2-5; possible D gene TRBD2, 6 bases. CDR1 WNHNN and CDR2 SYGVQD come from the germline V gene (reference sequence). The CDR3 length is 14 residues. Trimming left V 2 bases short and J 3 bases short, with 10 bases between. CDR3 amino acids: CASSEGGYEETQYF. The CDR3 DNA reads TGCGCCAGCAGTGAGGGAGGGTACGAAGAGACCCAGTACTTC.

The CDR3 protein is CATSPVAAGAYNEQFF. CDR3 in DNA: TGTGCCACCAGTCCGGTGGCAGCGGGTGCCTACAATGAGCAGTTCTTC. The rearrangement links TRBV15 to TRBJ2-1; a possible D gene is TRBD2 (6 bases). The CDR3 contains 16 residues. CDR1 is LNHNV, CDR2 YYDKDF, per germline (reference sequence). The V gene lost 6 bases and the J gene lost 2 bases, with 17 bases spanning the gap. The full variable domain, with the rest looked up from reference TRBV15 and TRBJ2-1, is DAMVIQNPRYQVTQFGKPVTLSCSQTLNHNVMYWYQQKSSQAPKLLFHYYDKDFNNEADTPDNFQSRRPNTSFCFLDIRSPGLGDTAMYLCATSPVAAGAYNEQFFGPGTRLTVL.

The chain joins TRBV5-4 to TRBJ2-1; TRBD2 aligns across 16 bases. The length of the CDR3 is 18 residues. The germline CDR1 and CDR2 sequences are SGHNT and YYREEE (reference sequence). Trimming took 0 bases from V and 7 from J; bases not matched to a gene: 7. The CDR3 reads CASSLGGTSGRESNEQFF. The CDR3 DNA reads as TGTGCCAGCAGCTTGGGTGGGACTAGCGGGAGGGAATCAAATGAGCAGTTCTTC. Full variable domain (remainder filled in from reference TRBV5-4 and TRBJ2-1): ETGVTQSPTHLIKTRGQQVTLRCSSQSGHNTVSWYQQALGQGPQFIFQYYREEENGRGNFPPRFSGLQFPNYSSELNVNALELDDSALYLCASSLGGTSGRESNEQFFGPGTRLTVL.

CDR3 sequence: CATGGQGGQPQHF. The CDR3 DNA reads as TGTGCCACCGGGGGACAGGGCGGCCAGCCCCAGCATTTT. J is TRBJ1-5 and V is TRBV24-1; TRBD1 matches at 9 bases. The CDR3 runs 13 residues. The ends lost 9 bases at V and 7 bases at J; junction bases unmatched: 6. Germline CDR1 KGHDR, CDR2 SFDVKD.

The sample holds one count of this clone. The chain links TRBV2 to TRBJ1-1; D gene ambiguous. V lost 3 bases, J lost 9 bases, and 11 bases lay in between. The CDR3 runs to 12 residues. CDR1 SNHLY and CDR2 FYNNEI come from the germline V gene. The CDR3 region has the DNA TGTGCCAGCAGTGACAGGACTTTACAAGCTTTCTTT. Translated, it gives CASSDRTLQAFF. Full variable domain (rest looked up from reference TRBV2 and TRBJ1-1): EPEVTQTPSHQVTQMGQEVILRCVPISNHLYFYWYRQILGQKVEFLVSFYNNEISEKSEIFDDQFSVERPDGSNFTLKIRSTKLEDSAMYFCASSDRTLQAFFGQGTRLTVV.

The CDR3 DNA reads as TGTGCCAGCAGGATGACAGCGATGAACACTGAAGCTTTCTTT. Its protein product is CASRMTAMNTEAFF. The J gene is TRBJ1-1, the V gene TRBV5-6; D might be TRBD1 (5 bases). Germline V gene lookup returns CDR1 SGHDT and CDR2 YYEEEE. The CDR3 is 14 residues long. Trimming left V 5 bases short and J 0 bases short, with 11 bases between.

The rearrangement links TRBV25-1 to TRBJ1-1; TRBD1 aligns across 7 bases. V shed 6 bases and J 5 bases; nucleotides not matched to a gene: 3. CDR3 length: 12 residues. The V gene's germline CDR1 is MGHDK and CDR2 SYGVNS. CDR3 bases: TGTGCCAGCAGACAGGGGTGGACTGAAGCTTTCTTT. Protein: CASRQGWTEAFF.